Given below is one T cell receptor beta chain in context. The data originate from a study of technical replicates of blood from several donors. V lost 5 bases and J lost 3, with 13 bases in between. Germline V gene sequence: CDR1 MDHEN, CDR2 SYDVKM. The CDR3 extends over 14 amino acids. TCRdb keeps only in-frame clones here, not all; method: immunoSEQ multiplex PCR. The table shows 85,000 to 100,000 clones, with about 93% occurring only once. V gene TRBV28 combines with J gene TRBJ1-1; no firm D call. The specimen sequenced was T cells isolated from PBMCs. This receptor was identified in a human donor in good health. DNA for the CDR3: TGTGCCAGCAGTAAAACTTCGGGGTACACTGAAGCTTTCTTT. This gives the protein CASSKTSGYTEAFF.